This T cell receptor (beta chain) was recorded in a study of blood T cell repertoires in COVID-19. In the study overall: Samples of COVID-19 (acute and convalescent) were obtained from the United States, Italy and Spain.

Cohort placement rested on clinical history that participants reported themselves. Losses at the gene ends were 3 bases for V and 8 bases for J; bases not matched to a gene: 7. Germline CDR1 reads SGDLS; CDR2 reads YYNGEE. This CDR3 region has 16 residues. In the study's own analysis: Estimates of nucleated cell counts were drawn from the amplification of reference gene primers. Here immunoSEQ multiplex PCR was the method, and the copy in TCRdb shows in-frame clones only, minus some. V and J calls and clone size follow that table, whereas D and trimming were derived from the DNA. The repertoire includes 100,000 to 150,000 clones, 84% of them detected once, and over 3% sits in the top ten.

Sequencing input: PBMCs or T cells enriched from blood (not recorded which). This clonotype originated in a woman aged 30 to 39 who had recovered from COVID-19. This rearrangement joins TRBV9 to TRBJ2-1; TRBD2 matches at 14 bases. CDR3 nucleotide sequence: TGTGCCAGCAGCGGGCCGGGACTAGCGGGAGTCGATGAGCAGTTCTTC. Translating it yields CASSGPGLAGVDEQFF.